This TCR beta chain was retrieved from a study of cytomegalovirus exposure and HLA in healthy donors. Regarding this clone: Its target is not known.

Overall study findings and caveats: Later genetic work tied a missense DCLRE1C variant to beta-chain V and J trimming. The authors later found most CMV-associated TCR beta chains appeared HLA-restricted. Sequencing depth roughly uniform across donors was assumed in presence/absence analyses. CMV antigen specificity of a few CMV-associated chains was confirmed in vitro.

The PCR contained 60 Vbeta and 13 Jbeta primers. Generated by immunoSEQ multiplex PCR, the TCRdb table keeps only in-frame clones and is missing some. The data hold roughly 160,000 clones, with around 82% observed a single time. The material sequenced was PBMCs. The receptor comes from a man aged 45-60 years in good health and CMV-seropositive.

The CDR3 sequence is CASSVGGGGASETQYF. Here the CDR3 DNA reads TGTGCCAGCAGCGTAGGGGGAGGGGGGGCCTCAGAGACCCAGTACTTC. The chain is built from TRBV9 and TRBJ2-5; possible D gene TRBD2, 7 bases. Germline V gives CDR1 SGDLS, CDR2 YYNGEE. The V and J ends lost 0 bases and 4 bases respectively, with 16 bases between them. The CDR3 spans 16 residues.